The clone carrying this TCR beta chain was found many times. Antigen unknown. These data come from a study of early T cells in non-severe SARS-CoV-2 infection. Turning to the study itself: Bulk RNA taken from unsorted whole blood was sequenced, leaving chains unpaired. Whole-study findings and limits: Missing private and CD4 specificities, VDJdb matching favored anti-spike CD8 responses.

The CDR3 totals 15 residues. V was pared by 2 bases and J by 4 bases, with 12 bases between. Germline CDR1 is SGHVS and CDR2 is FNYEAQ. Tagging with unique molecular identifiers was applied to individual cDNA molecules. TCRdb called the 5' RACE reads again in MiXCR, with one record for every CDR3 protein. The table records fewer than 65,000 distinct CDR3 sequences, over 4.5% of them present only once. This chain connects TRBV7-6 to TRBJ2-1, with D perhaps being TRBD1 or TRBD2 (5 bases each). Material: whole blood, obtained at baseline. This TCR was sampled from an adult who was a healthcare worker with PCR-confirmed SARS-CoV-2 infection or an uninfected control (not recorded which). The CDR3 region is CASSLMGPQYNEQFF. In nucleotides, the CDR3 is TGTGCCAGCAGCTTAATGGGACCCCAGTACAATGAGCAGTTCTTC.